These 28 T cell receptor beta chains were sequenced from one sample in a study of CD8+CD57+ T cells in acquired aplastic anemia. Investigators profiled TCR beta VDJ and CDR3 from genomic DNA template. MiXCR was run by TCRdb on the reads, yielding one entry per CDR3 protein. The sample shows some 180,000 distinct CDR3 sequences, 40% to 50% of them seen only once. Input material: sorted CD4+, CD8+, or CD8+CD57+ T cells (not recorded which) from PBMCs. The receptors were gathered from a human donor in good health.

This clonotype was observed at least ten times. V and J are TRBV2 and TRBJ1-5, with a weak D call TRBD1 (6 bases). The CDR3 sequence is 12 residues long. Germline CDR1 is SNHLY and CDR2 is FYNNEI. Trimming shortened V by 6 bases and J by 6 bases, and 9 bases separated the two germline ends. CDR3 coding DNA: TGTGCCAGCAGAGGGGGGGGTCAGCCCCAGCATTTT. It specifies CASRGGGQPQHF.

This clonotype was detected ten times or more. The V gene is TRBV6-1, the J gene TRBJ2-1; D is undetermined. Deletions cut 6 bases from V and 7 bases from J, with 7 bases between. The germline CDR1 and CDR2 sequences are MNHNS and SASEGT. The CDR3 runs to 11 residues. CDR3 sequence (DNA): TGTGCCAGCAGGAAAGTTAATGAGCAGTTCTTC. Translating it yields CASRKVNEQFF.

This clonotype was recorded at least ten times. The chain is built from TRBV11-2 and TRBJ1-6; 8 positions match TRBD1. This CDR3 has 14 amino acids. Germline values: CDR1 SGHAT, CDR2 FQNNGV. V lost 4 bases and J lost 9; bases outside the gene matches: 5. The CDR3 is CASSSTGGGSPLHF. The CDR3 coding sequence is TGTGCCAGCAGCTCTACAGGGGGGGGTTCACCCCTCCACTTT.

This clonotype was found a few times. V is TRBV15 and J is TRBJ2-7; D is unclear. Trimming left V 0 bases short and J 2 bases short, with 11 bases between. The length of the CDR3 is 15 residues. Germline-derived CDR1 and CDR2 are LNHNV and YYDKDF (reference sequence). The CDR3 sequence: CATSRDSQDPYEQYF. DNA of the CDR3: TGTGCCACCAGCAGAGATAGTCAGGACCCCTACGAGCAGTACTTC.

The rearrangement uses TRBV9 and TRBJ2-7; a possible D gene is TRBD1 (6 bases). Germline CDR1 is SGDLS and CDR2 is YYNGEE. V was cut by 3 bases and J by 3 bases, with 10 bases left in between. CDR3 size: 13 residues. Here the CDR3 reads CASSATGNYEQYF. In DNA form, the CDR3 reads TGTGCCAGCAGCGCGACAGGAAACTACGAGCAGTACTTC.

The CDR3 is CASSFVPGPQYF. The CDR3, as DNA: TGTGCCAGCAGCTTTGTCCCGGGTCCCCAGTACTTC. The chain uses TRBV7-9 and TRBJ2-7; D remains ambiguous. Germline assignment: CDR1 SEHNR and CDR2 FQNEAQ (reference sequence). V lost 3 bases, J lost 10 bases, and 13 bases lay in between. The CDR3 contains 12 residues.

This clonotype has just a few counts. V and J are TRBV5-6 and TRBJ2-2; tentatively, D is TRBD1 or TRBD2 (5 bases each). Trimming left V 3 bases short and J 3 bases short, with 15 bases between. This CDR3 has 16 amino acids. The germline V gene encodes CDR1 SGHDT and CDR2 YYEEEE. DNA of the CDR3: TGTGCCAGCAGCTCCACGGGGCAGGGAGACACCGGGGAGCTGTTTTTT. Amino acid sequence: CASSSTGQGDTGELFF.

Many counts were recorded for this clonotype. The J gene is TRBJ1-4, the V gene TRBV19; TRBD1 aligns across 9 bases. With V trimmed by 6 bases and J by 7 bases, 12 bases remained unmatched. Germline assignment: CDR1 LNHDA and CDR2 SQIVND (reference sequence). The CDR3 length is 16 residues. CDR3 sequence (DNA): TGTGCCAGTAGCCCAGCGCGGGGACAGGGTAGTGAAAAACTGTTTTTT. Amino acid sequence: CASSPARGQGSEKLFF. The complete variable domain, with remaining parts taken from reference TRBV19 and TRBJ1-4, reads DGGITQSPKYLFRKEGQNVTLSCEQNLNHDAMYWYRQDPGQGLRLIYYSQIVNDFQKGDIAEGYSVSREKKESFPLTVTSAQKNPTAFYLCASSPARGQGSEKLFFGSGTQLSVL.

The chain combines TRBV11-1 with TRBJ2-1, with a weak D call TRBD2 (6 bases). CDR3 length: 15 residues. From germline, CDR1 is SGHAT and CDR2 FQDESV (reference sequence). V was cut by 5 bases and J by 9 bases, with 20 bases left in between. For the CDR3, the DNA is TGTGCCAGCAGCACCCCGACTAGTCACTTCCGTGAGCAGTTCTTC. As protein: CASSTPTSHFREQFF.

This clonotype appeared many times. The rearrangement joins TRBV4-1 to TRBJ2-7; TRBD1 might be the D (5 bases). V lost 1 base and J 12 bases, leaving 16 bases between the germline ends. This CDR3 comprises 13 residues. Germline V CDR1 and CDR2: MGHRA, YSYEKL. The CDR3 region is CASSQGGQGSPYF. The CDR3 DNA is TGCGCCAGCAGCCAAGGGGGCCAGGGAAGTCCGTACTTC.

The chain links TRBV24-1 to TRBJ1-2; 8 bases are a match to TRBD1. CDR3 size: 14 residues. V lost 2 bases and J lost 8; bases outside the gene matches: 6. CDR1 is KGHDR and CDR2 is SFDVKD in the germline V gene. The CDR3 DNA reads TGTGCCACCAGTGATTCGGACAGGGTGGTCGGCTACACCTTC. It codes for CATSDSDRVVGYTF.

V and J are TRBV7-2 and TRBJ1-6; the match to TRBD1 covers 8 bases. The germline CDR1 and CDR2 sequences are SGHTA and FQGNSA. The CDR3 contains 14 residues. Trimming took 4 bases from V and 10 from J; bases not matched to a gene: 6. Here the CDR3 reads CASSYFTGGSPLHF. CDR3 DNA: TGTGCCAGCAGCTATTTCACAGGGGGATCACCCCTCCACTTT.

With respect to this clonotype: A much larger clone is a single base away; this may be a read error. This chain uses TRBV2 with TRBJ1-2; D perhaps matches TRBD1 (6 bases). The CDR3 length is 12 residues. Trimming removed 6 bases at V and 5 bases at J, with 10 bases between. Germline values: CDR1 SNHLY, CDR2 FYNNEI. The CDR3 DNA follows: TGTGCCAGCAGACAGGGACTGTATGGCTACACCTTC. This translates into CASRQGLYGYTF.

The CDR3: CSFGRLNTEAFF. Here the CDR3 DNA reads TGCAGCTTCGGACGGCTGAACACTGAAGCTTTCTTT. This chain uses TRBV29-1 with TRBJ1-1; D gene ambiguous. Trimming took off 8 bases at V and 0 bases at J, with 10 bases between the two ends. The CDR3 loop spans 12 amino acids. Germline loops: CDR1 SQVTM, CDR2 ANQGSEA.

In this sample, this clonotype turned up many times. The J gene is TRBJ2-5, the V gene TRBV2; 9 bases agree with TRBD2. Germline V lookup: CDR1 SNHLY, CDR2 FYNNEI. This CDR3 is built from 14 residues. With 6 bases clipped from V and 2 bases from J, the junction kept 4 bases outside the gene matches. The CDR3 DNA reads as TGTGCCAGCAGATCGACTAGCGGTCAAGAGACCCAGTACTTC. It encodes CASRSTSGQETQYF. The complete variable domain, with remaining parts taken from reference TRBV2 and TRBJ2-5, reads EPEVTQTPSHQVTQMGQEVILRCVPISNHLYFYWYRQILGQKVEFLVSFYNNEISEKSEIFDDQFSVERPDGSNFTLKIRSTKLEDSAMYFCASRSTSGQETQYFGPGTRLLVL.

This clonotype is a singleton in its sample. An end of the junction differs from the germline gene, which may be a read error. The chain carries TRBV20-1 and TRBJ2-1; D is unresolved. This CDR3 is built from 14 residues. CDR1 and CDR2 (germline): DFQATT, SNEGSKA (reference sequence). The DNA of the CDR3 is TGCAGTGCTAGATCAGCAAGACCTCCTAATGAGCAGTCCTTT. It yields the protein CSARSARPPNEQSF.

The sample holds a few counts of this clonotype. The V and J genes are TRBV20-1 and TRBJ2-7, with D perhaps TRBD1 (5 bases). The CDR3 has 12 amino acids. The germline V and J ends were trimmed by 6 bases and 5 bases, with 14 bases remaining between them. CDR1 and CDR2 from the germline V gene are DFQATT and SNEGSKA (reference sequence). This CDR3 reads CSAEPRVNEQYF. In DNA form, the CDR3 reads TGCAGTGCCGAGCCCAGGGTCAACGAGCAGTACTTC.

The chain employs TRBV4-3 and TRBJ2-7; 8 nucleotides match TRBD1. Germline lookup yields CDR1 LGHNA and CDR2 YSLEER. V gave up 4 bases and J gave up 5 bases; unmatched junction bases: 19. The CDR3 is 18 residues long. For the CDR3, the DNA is TGCGCCAGCAGCCGTTGGAGGGGGACAGGTAACGGGGAGGACGAGCAGTACTTC. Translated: CASSRWRGTGNGEDEQYF.

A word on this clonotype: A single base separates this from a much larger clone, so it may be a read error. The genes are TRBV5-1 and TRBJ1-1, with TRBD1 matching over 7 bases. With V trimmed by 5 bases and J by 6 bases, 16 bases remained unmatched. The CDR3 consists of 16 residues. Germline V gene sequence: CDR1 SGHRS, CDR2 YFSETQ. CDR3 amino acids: CASRLCGQGVGAEAFF. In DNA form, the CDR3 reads TGCGCCAGCAGACTCTGTGGGCAGGGGGTGGGCGCTGAAGCTTTCTTT.

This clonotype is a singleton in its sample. CDR3 in amino acids: CSARDRGKVGRYLETQYF. Written as DNA, the CDR3 is TGCAGTGCTAGAGACAGGGGGAAAGTCGGGAGGTACCTGGAGACCCAGTACTTC. This rearrangement joins TRBV20-1 to TRBJ2-5; the D gene could be TRBD1 or TRBD2 (7 bases each). CDR3 length: 18 residues. V was shortened by 0 bases and J by 5 bases, with 25 bases between the two germline ends. Germline-derived CDR1 and CDR2 are DFQATT and SNEGSKA (reference sequence).

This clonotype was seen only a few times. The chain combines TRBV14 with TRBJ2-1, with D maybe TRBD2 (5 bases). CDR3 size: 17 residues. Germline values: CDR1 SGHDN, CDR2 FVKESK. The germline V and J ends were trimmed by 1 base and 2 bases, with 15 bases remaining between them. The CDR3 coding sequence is TGTGCCAGCAGCCAAGGCCTTGGAGGTTGGACCTACAATGAGCAGTTCTTC. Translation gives CASSQGLGGWTYNEQFF.

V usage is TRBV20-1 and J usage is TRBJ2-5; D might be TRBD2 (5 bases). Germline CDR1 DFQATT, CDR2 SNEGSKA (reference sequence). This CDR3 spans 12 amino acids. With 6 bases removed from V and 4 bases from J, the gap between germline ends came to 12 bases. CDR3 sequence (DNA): TGCAGTGCCAAGGACTGGGGAGAGACCCAGTACTTC. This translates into CSAKDWGETQYF.

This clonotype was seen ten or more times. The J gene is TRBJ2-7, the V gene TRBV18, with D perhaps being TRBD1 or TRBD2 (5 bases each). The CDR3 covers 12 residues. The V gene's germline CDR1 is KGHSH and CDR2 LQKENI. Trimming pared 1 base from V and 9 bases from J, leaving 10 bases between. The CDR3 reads CASSPRDLGQYF. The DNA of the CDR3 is TGTGCCAGCTCACCACGGGACCTGGGGCAGTACTTC.

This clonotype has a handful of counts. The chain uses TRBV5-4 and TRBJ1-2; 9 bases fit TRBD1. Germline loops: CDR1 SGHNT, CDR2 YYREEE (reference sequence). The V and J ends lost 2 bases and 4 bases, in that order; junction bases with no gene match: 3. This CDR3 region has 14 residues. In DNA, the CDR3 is TGTGCCAGCAGCTTAGGGACAGGGACCTATGGCTACACCTTC. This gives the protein CASSLGTGTYGYTF.

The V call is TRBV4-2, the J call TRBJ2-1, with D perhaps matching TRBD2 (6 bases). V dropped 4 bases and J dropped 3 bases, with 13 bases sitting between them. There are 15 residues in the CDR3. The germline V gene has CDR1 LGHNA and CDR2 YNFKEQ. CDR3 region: CASSRTGDSYNEQFF. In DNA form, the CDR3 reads TGTGCCAGCAGCCGTACGGGAGACAGCTACAATGAGCAGTTCTTC.

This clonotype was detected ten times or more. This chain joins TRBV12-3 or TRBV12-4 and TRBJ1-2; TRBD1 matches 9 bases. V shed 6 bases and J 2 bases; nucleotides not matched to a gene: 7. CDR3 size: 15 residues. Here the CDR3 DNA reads TGTGCCAGCAGCCCCCACGGACAGGGGAACTATGGCTACACCTTC. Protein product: CASSPHGQGNYGYTF.

The CDR3 loop is CATSPRQEAAYKFF. In nucleotides, the CDR3 is TGTGCCACCAGCCCCCGACAGGAGGCCGCGTATAAGTTCTTC. The chain joins TRBV15 to TRBJ2-1, with a weak D call TRBD1 (6 bases). The CDR3 totals 14 residues. The V end was cut by 5 bases, the J end by 14 bases, with 22 bases between. Germline V lookup: CDR1 LNHNV, CDR2 YYDKDF (reference sequence). Using reference TRBV15 and TRBJ2-1 for the parts outside the CDR3, the full variable domain is DAMVIQNPRYQVTQFGKPVTLSCSQTLNHNVMYWYQQKSSQAPKLLFHYYDKDFNNEADTPDNFQSRRPNTSFCFLDIRSPGLGDTAMYLCATSPRQEAAYKFFGPGTRLTVL.

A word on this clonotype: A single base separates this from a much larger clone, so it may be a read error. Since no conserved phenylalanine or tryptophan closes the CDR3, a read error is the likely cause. The CDR3 nucleotides are TGTGCCAGCCCCCAGTACTCAAGCTCCTATAATTCACCCCTCCACCTT. Translated: CASPQYSSSYNSPLHL. V and J are TRBV6-1 and TRBJ1-6; D is ambiguous. The germline V and J ends were trimmed by 8 bases and 0 bases, with 14 bases remaining between them. The CDR3 covers 16 residues. CDR1 MNHNS and CDR2 SASEGT come from the germline V gene.